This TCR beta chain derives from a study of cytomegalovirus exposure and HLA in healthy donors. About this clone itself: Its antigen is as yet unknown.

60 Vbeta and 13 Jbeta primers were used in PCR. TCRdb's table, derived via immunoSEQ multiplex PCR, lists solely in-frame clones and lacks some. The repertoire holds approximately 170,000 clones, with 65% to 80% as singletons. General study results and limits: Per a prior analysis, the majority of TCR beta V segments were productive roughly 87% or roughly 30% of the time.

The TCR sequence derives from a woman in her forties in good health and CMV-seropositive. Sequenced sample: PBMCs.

The CDR3 protein is CASSQDELAGGYNEQFF. CDR3 nucleotide sequence: TGCGCCAGCAGCCAAGATGAACTAGCGGGGGGTTACAATGAGCAGTTCTTC. The rearrangement joins TRBV4-1 to TRBJ2-1; 12 nucleotides match TRBD2. The trim removed 0 bases at V and 4 bases at J, leaving 4 bases unmatched. The CDR3 contains 17 residues. Per germline, CDR1 MGHRA and CDR2 YSYEKL.